The next 4 T cell receptor beta chains were all read from a single sample in a study of cytomegalovirus exposure and HLA in healthy donors. 13 Jbeta primers and 60 Vbeta primers were used for the PCR. Here immunoSEQ multiplex PCR was the method, and the copy in TCRdb shows in-frame clones only, minus some. The table has over 130,000 clones, approximately 72% seen once. Sequenced material: PBMCs. The receptors were gathered from a woman aged 55 to 70 in good health and CMV-seronegative.

The CDR3 coding sequence is TGTGCCAGCAGTGGCCCTACTAACACCGGGGAGCTGTTTTTT. Protein sequence: CASSGPTNTGELFF. The rearrangement links TRBV25-1 to TRBJ2-2; D is undetermined. V was cut by 4 bases and J by 2 bases, with 8 bases left in between. Germline lookup yields CDR1 MGHDK and CDR2 SYGVNS. The CDR3 extends over 14 amino acids.

This chain links TRBV19 with TRBJ1-2; possibly TRBD1 for D (6 bases). CDR1 LNHDA and CDR2 SQIVND come from the germline V gene (reference sequence). Deletions cut 4 bases from V and 6 bases from J, with 18 bases between. This CDR3 region has 15 residues. In nucleotides, the CDR3 is TGTGCCAGTAGTACCGGCGGGGGGCTTAATGATGGCTACACCTTC. Residues: CASSTGGGLNDGYTF.

In its sample, this clone was seen once. The chain joins TRBV14 to TRBJ1-2; D might be TRBD1 (5 bases). Trimming shortened V by 1 base and J by 7 bases, and 13 bases separated the two germline ends. The CDR3 runs 14 residues. Germline CDR1 SGHDN, CDR2 FVKESK. Here the CDR3 reads CASSQGWGGVGYTF. The CDR3, as DNA: TGTGCCAGCAGCCAAGGATGGGGAGGGGTTGGCTACACCTTC.

The table lists this clone with a count of one. V is TRBV6-5 and J is TRBJ2-7; TRBD2 aligns across 9 bases. Germline V gives CDR1 MNHEY, CDR2 SVGAGI. The CDR3 is made up of 13 amino acids. Trimming removed 6 bases from V and 3 bases from J; junction bases left unmatched: 3. CDR3 residues: CASSRTSDYEQYF. In DNA form, the CDR3 reads TGTGCCAGCAGCCGGACTAGCGACTACGAGCAGTACTTC.